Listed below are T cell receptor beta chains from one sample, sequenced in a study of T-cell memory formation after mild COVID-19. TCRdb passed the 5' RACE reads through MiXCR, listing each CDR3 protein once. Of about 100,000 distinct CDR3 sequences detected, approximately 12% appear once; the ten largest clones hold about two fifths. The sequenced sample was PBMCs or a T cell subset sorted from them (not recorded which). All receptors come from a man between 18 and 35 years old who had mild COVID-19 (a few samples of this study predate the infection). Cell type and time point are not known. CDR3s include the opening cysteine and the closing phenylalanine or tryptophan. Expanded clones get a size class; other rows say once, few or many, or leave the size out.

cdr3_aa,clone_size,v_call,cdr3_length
CASSPNRVGPQHF,-,TRBV7-9,13
CASSDSTGGGELFF,many,TRBV6-4,14
CASSLFTGDTQYF,-,TRBV11-2,13
CASSDSPGGSGANVLTF,-,TRBV6-4,17
CASRDGELFF,few,TRBV6-2/TRBV6-3,10
CASRLGRGYVYTF,-,TRBV7-2,13
CASSLGGRDTF,few,TRBV6-6,11
CASSQDPQETQYF,-,TRBV7-9,13
CASSVAGNRGELFF,few,TRBV9,14
CASSLGFQATNEKLFF,few,TRBV12-3/TRBV12-4,16
CASSFGTASTDTQYF,few,TRBV7-3,15
CASSLGLAVNTGELFF,many,TRBV27,16
CASSSGAAGTHF,many,TRBV6-2/TRBV6-3,12
CASRGARDEQFF,-,TRBV7-6,12
CASSPWGVEQYF,-,TRBV6-5,12
CASSIPRGEQFF,-,TRBV6-2/TRBV6-3,12
CASSPPGTEAFF,-,TRBV18,12
CASSLAKTRPNTGELFF,few,TRBV5-1,17
CASSLSAGEAFF,few,TRBV27,12
CASSPSSLGTEFYEQYF,-,TRBV12-3/TRBV12-4,17
CSANGGGNEQFF,-,TRBV20-1,12
CASSMTGGEFSDGETQYF,-,TRBV9,18
CSVEGVDLLRGYTF,many,TRBV29-1,14
CASSLGGPSSYNEQFF,few,TRBV7-8,16
CATSRELAGDWTDTQYF,many,TRBV15,17
CASSLAMWGNTEAFF,-,TRBV19,15
CASSPTPGPSGETQYF,many,TRBV7-9,16
CSARVSISSLSTSGYHTDTQYF,many,TRBV20-1,22
CASSQDGSAYGYTF,few,TRBV4-2,14
CASSNRDETEAFF,few,TRBV12-3/TRBV12-4,13
CASSLPEGVRTQYF,few,TRBV12-3/TRBV12-4,14
CSARDMENTKNIQYF,few,TRBV20-1,15
CASSLVAGGAYEQYF,few,TRBV11-2,15
CASSLGRGLTGELFF,-,TRBV7-2,15
CASSYSGGAGANVLTF,-,TRBV6-2/TRBV6-3,16
CSVEGDLGTDTQYF,many,TRBV29-1,14
CASSQGRIEAFF,-,TRBV19,12
CASSHTAEVRTYEQYF,-,TRBV5-5,16
CASSQDTGSNQPQHF,few,TRBV4-1,15
CSVDSGGDTGELFF,medium-sized,TRBV29-1,14
CASSAVRNFNYEQYF,-,TRBV6-1,15
CASSGDGSVADTQYF,few,TRBV9,15
CASSTHVTQGGELFF,-,TRBV28,15
CASSERAVEQFF,-,TRBV7-6,12
CATSEDRVQETQYF,few,TRBV15,14
CASSPEGGGGDTQYF,few,TRBV6-4,15